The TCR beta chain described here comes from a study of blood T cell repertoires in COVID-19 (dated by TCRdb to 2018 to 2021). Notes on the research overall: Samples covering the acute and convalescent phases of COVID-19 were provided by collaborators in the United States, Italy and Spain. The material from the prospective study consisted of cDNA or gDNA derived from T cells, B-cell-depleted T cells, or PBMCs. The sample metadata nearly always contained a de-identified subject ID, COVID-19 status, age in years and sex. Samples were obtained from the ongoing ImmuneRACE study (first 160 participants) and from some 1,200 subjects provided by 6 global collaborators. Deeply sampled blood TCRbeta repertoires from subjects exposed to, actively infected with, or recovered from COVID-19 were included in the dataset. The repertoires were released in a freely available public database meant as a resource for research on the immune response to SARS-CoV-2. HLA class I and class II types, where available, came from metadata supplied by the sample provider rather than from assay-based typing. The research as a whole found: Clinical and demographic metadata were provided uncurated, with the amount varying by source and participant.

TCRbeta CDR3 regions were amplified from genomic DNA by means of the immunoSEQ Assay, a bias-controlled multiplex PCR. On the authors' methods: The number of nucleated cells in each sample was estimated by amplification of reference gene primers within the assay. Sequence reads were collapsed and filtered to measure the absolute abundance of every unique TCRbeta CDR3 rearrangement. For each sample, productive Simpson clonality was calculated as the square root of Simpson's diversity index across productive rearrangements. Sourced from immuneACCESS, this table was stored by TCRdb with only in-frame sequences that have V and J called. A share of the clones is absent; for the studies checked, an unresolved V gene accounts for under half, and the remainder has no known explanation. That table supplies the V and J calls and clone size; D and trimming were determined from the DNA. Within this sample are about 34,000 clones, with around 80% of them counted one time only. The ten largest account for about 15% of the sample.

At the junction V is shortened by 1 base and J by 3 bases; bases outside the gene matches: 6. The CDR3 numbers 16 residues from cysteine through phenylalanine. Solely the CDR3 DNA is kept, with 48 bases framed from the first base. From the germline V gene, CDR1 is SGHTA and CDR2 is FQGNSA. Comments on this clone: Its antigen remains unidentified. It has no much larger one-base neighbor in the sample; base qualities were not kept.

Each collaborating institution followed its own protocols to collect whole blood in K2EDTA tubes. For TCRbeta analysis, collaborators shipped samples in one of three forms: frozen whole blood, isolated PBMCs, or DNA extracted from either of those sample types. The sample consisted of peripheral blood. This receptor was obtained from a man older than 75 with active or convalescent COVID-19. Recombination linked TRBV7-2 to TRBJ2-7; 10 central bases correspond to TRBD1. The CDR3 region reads CASSLDRRTGGYEQYF. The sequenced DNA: TGTGCCAGCAGCTTAGATCGTCGGACAGGGGGCTACGAGCAGTACTTC.